The 9 T cell receptor beta chains reported below all come from one sample, sequenced in a study of Ad26.COV2.S vaccination and SARS-CoV-2 variants. Produced via immunoSEQ multiplex PCR; TCRdb's table is partial and in-frame only. The sample holds about 470,000 clones, about 90% seen once. Treatment in this sample: roughly 18 received Ad26.COV2.S at low or high dose, single or two shots; roughly five received placebo; per-sample allocation not given. The investigators took samples on day 63 after the first vaccine or placebo injection. The specimen was peripheral blood, collected in a trial of Ad26.COV2.S vaccine versus placebo. The receptor set was obtained from a person between 18 and 65 years old who received the Ad26.COV2.S COVID-19 vaccine or a placebo.

The rearrangement uses TRBV7-3 and TRBJ2-3; 11 bases are shared with TRBD2. The J segment lost 7 bases and the V segment lost 3 bases, leaving 15 bases of the junction unmatched. Germline lookup yields CDR1 SGHTA and CDR2 FQGTGA. The CDR3 is 18 amino acids. The CDR3 bases are TGTGCCAGCAGCTTGTACCCCCTACTAGCGGGAGTACGATATACGCAGTATTTT. This encodes CASSLYPLLAGVRYTQYF.

This clone was observed once. The chain employs TRBV27 and TRBJ1-2; D is unresolved. There are 13 residues in the CDR3. Deletions cut 3 bases from V and 8 bases from J, with 13 bases between. The germline CDR1 and CDR2 sequences are MNHEY and SMNVEV (reference sequence). Here the CDR3 reads CASSFREGDGYTF. In DNA, the CDR3 is TGTGCCAGCAGTTTCCGGGAAGGCGACGGCTACACCTTC.

This clone was counted a single time. The chain carries TRBV18 and TRBJ1-5; no definite D call. The CDR3 covers 13 residues. Deletions cut 6 bases from V and 3 bases from J, with 9 bases between. In germline, CDR1 is KGHSH, CDR2 LQKENI. This chain's CDR3 is CASSPDINQPQHF. CDR3 DNA sequence: TGTGCCAGCTCGCCGGATATCAATCAGCCCCAGCATTTT.

This clone was observed a few times. The chain joins TRBV5-6 to TRBJ1-3; unclear D gene. CDR3 length: 17 residues. Germline CDR1 is SGHDT and CDR2 is YYEEEE. V was cut by 0 bases and J by 0 bases, with 13 bases left in between. The CDR3 is CASSLGIAGLSGNTIYF. The CDR3 region has the DNA TGTGCCAGCAGCTTGGGCATAGCAGGCCTCTCTGGAAACACCATATATTTT.

The genes are TRBV28 and TRBJ2-7; 10 bases are shared with TRBD1. The germline gives CDR1 MDHEN, CDR2 SYDVKM. After removal of 5 bases from V and 3 bases from J, the junction contained 7 bases not matched to a gene. This CDR3 is 15 amino acids long. CDR3 residues: CASSTDRGRFYEQYF. The CDR3 DNA reads TGTGCCAGCAGTACTGACAGGGGGCGCTTCTACGAGCAGTACTTC.

The gene calls are TRBV5-5 and TRBJ2-3; D remains ambiguous. Trimming took 3 bases from V and 5 from J, leaving 13 bases between them. CDR3 length: 14 residues. Looked up from germline, CDR1 is SGHKS and CDR2 is YYEKEE (reference sequence). In nucleotides, the CDR3 is TGTGCCAGCAGCTCTTCACTATTTTTAGATACGCAGTATTTT. Translated, it gives CASSSSLFLDTQYF.

The chain couples TRBV6-5 to TRBJ2-7; unclear D gene. The CDR3 spans 14 residues. The V and J ends lost 0 bases and 3 bases respectively, with 9 bases between them. Germline V lookup: CDR1 MNHEY, CDR2 SVGAGI. CDR3 loop: CASSYSTGNYEQYF. The CDR3 coding sequence is TGTGCCAGCAGTTACTCGACGGGTAACTACGAGCAGTACTTC.

The rearrangement links TRBV10-2 to TRBJ1-1; no clear D gene. The germline V gene has CDR1 WSHSY and CDR2 SAAADI. The CDR3 has 13 amino acids. V was shortened by 4 bases and J by 1 base, with 7 bases between the two germline ends. CDR3 sequence (DNA): TGCGCCAGCAGTGTTAAAGGGAACACTGAAGCTTTCTTT. Amino acids: CASSVKGNTEAFF.

The chain employs TRBV5-8 and TRBJ2-7, with 13 bases matching TRBD2. This CDR3 has 14 residues. The germline V gene has CDR1 SGHTS and CDR2 YDEGEE. V dropped 6 bases and J dropped 9; count of bases not matched to a gene: 9. The DNA of the CDR3 is TGTGCCAGCAACCAACTAGCGGGAGGGCCCCGGCAGTACTTC. The encoded protein is CASNQLAGGPRQYF.